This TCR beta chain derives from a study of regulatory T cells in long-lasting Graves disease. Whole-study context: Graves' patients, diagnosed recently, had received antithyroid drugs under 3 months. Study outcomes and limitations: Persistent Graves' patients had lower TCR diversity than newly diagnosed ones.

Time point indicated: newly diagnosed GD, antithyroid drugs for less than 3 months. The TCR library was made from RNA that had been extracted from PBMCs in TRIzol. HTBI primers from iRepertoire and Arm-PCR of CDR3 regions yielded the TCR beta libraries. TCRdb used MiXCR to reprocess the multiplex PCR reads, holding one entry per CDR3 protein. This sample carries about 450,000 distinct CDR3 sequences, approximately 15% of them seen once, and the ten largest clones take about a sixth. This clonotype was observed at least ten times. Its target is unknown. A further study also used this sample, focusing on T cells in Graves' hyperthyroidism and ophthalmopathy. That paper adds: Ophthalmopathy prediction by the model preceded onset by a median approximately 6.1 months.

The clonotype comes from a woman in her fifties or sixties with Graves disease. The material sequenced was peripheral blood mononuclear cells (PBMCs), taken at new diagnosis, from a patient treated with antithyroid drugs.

The CDR3, as DNA: TGTGCCAGCAGTTTAGAGGGACAGGGTAACTATGGCTACACCTTC. Translated, it gives CASSLEGQGNYGYTF. The V and J genes are TRBV27 and TRBJ1-2; 9 bases match TRBD1. V trimming: 2 bases; J trimming: 1 base; junction bases outside the gene matches: 2. This CDR3 comprises 15 residues. Germline CDR1 MNHEY, CDR2 SMNVEV (reference sequence).